This T cell receptor (beta chain) was identified in a study of patients and donors after allogeneic stem cell transplantation. This clonotype has just a few counts. MiXCR was run by TCRdb on the RT-PCR reads, yielding one entry per CDR3 protein. The table includes some 960,000 distinct CDR3 sequences, about 20% detected once. The CDR3 is made up of 16 amino acids. Germline V gene data show CDR1 as SGHRS and CDR2 as YFSETQ. Trimming removed 5 bases at V and 0 bases at J, with 14 bases between. This TCR was recovered from a human donor who was either an allogeneic HSCT recipient or a stem cell or donor lymphocyte infusion donor (not recorded which). It is not recorded whose cells these are; they may come from a transplant donor. The genes are TRBV5-1 and TRBJ2-2, with D perhaps matching TRBD1 or TRBD2 (5 bases each). Specimen: blood, either unsorted or a sorted T cell fraction (not recorded which). CDR3 in DNA: TGCGCCAGCAGGGCAATTGGGACGTCGAACACCGGGGAGCTGTTTTTT. It specifies CASRAIGTSNTGELFF.